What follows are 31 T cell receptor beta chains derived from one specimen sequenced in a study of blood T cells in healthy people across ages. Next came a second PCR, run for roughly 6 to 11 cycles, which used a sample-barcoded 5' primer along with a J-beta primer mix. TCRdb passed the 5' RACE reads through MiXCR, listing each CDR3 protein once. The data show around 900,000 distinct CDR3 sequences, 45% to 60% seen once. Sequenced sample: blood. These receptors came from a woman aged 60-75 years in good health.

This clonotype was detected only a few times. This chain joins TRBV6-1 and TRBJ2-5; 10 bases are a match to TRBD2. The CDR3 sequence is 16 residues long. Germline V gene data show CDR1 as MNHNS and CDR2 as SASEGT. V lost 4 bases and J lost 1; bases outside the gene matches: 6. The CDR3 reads CASSGRGTSAQETQYF. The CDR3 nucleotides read TGTGCCAGCAGTGGCCGAGGGACTAGCGCCCAAGAGACCCAGTACTTC.

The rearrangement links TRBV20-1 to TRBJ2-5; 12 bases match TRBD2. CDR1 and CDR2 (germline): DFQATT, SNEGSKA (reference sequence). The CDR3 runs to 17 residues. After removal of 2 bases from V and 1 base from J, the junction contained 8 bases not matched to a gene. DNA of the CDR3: TGCAGTGCTAGAAGGACTAGCGGGGACCCATTCCAAGAGACCCAGTACTTC. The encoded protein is CSARRTSGDPFQETQYF.

CDR3 amino acids: CSARDLAGSFYEQYF. CDR3 nucleotides: TGCAGTGCTAGGGATTTAGCGGGATCTTTTTACGAGCAGTACTTC. The chain is built from TRBV20-1 and TRBJ2-7; 8 bases agree with TRBD2. V gave up 3 bases and J gave up 4 bases; unmatched junction bases: 11. Germline V CDR1 and CDR2: DFQATT, SNEGSKA (reference sequence). The CDR3 runs 15 residues.

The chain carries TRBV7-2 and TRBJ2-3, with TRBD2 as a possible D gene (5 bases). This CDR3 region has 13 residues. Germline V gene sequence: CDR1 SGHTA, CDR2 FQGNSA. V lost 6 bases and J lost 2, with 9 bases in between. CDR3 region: CASREGVTDTQYF. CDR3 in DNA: TGTGCCAGCAGAGAGGGAGTCACAGATACGCAGTATTTT.

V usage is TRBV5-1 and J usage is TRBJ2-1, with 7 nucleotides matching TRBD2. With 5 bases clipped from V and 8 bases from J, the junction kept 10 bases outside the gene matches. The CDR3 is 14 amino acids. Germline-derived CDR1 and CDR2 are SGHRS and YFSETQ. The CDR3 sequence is CASRLWEGLDEQFF. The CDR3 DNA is TGCGCCAGCAGGTTATGGGAGGGCCTAGATGAGCAGTTCTTC.

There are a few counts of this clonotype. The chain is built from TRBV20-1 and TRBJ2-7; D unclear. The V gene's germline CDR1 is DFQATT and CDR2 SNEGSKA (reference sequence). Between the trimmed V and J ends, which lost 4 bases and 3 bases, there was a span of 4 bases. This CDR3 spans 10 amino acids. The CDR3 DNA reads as TGCAGTGCTATCTTCTACGAGCAGTACTTC. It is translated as CSAIFYEQYF.

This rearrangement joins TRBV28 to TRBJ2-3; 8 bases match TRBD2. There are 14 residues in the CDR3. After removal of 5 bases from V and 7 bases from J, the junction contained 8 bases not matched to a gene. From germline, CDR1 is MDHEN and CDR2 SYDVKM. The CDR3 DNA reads TGTGCCAGCAGTCGACGAGCGGGAGCTAATACGCAGTATTTT. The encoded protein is CASSRRAGANTQYF. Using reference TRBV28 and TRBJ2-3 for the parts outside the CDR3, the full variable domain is DVKVTQSSRYLVKRTGEKVFLECVQDMDHENMFWYRQDPGLGLRLIYFSYDVKMKEKGDIPEGYSVSREKKERFSLILESASTNQTSMYLCASSRRAGANTQYFGPGTRLTVL.

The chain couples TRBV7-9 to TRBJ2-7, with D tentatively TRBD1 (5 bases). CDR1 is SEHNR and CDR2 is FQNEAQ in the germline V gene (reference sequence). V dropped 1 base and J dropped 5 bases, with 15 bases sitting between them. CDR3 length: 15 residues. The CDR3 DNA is TGTGCCAGCAGCTTAGATGGGCAGGGTAGAAACGAGCAGTACTTC. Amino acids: CASSLDGQGRNEQYF.

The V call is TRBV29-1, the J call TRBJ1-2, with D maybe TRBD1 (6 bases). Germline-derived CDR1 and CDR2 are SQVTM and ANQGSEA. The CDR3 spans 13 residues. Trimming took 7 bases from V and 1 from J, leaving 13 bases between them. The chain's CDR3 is CSAGTLNNYGYTF. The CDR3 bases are TGCAGCGCCGGGACACTAAATAACTATGGCTACACCTTC.

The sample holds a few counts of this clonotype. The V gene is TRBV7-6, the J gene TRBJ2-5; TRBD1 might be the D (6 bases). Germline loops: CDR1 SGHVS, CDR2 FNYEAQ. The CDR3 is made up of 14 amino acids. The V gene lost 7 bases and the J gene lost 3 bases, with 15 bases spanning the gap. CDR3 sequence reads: CASNQGGREETQYF. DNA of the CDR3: TGTGCCAGCAACCAAGGGGGAAGGGAAGAGACCCAGTACTTC.

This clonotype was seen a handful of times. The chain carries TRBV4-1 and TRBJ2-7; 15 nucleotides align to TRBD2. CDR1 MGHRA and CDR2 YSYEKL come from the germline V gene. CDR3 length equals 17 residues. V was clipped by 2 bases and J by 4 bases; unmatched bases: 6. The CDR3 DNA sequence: TGCGCCAGCAGCCAATTGACCGGGACTAGCGGGAGGTACGAGCAGTACTTC. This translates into CASSQLTGTSGRYEQYF.

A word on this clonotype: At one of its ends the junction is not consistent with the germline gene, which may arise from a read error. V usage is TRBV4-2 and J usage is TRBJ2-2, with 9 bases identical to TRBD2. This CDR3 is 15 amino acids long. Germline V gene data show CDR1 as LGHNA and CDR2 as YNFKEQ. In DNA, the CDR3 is TGTGCCCGCAGCCCGACTAGCGGTAACACCGGGGAGCTGTTTTTT. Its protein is CARSPTSGNTGELFF.

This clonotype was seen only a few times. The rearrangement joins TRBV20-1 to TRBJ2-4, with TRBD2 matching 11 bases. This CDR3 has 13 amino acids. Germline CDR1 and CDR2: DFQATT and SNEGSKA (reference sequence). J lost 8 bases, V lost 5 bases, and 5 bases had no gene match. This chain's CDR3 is CSAPLAGVDIQYF. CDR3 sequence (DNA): TGCAGTGCTCCACTAGCGGGAGTTGACATTCAGTACTTC.

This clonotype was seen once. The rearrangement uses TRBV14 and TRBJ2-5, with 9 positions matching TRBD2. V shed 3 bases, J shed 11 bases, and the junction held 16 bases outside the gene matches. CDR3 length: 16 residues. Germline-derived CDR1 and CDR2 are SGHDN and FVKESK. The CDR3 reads CASSHRGRAVATGQYF. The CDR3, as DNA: TGTGCCAGCAGCCATCGCGGGAGGGCCGTAGCGACCGGGCAGTACTTC. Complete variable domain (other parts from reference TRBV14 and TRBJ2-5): EAGVTQFPSHSVIEKGQTVTLRCDPISGHDNLYWYRRVMGKEIKFLLHFVKESKQDESGMPNNRFLAERTGGTYSTLKVQPAELEDSGVYFCASSHRGRAVATGQYFGPGTRLLVL.

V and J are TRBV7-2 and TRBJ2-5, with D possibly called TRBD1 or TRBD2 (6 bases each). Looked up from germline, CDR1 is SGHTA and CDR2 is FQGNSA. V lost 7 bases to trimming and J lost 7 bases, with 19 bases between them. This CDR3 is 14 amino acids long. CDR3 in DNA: TGTGCCAGCACCACCTGGGGGGCTCAGGGGACCCAGTACTTC. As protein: CASTTWGAQGTQYF.

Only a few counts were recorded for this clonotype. The CDR3: CASSYGQTSTYEQYF. CDR3 in DNA: TGTGCCAGCAGTTACGGGCAGACGTCAACCTACGAGCAGTACTTC. The chain is built from TRBV6-6 and TRBJ2-7; D gene unclear. This CDR3 has 15 amino acids. V was shortened by 2 bases and J by 2 bases, with 13 bases between the two germline ends. In germline, CDR1 is MNHNY, CDR2 SVGAGI (reference sequence).

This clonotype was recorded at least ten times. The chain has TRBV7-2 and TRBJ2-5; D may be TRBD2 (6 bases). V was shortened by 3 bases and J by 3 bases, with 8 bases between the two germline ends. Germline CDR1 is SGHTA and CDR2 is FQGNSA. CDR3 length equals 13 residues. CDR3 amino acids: CASSFQREETQYF. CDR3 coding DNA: TGTGCCAGCAGCTTCCAGCGGGAAGAGACCCAGTACTTC.

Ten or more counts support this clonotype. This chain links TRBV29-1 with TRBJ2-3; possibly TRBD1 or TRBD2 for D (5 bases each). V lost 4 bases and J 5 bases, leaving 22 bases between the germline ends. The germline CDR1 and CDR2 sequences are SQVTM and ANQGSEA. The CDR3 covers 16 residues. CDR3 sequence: CSVGGSGRTYGDTQYF. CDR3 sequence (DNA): TGCAGCGTTGGAGGATCGGGACGTACGTATGGAGATACGCAGTATTTT.

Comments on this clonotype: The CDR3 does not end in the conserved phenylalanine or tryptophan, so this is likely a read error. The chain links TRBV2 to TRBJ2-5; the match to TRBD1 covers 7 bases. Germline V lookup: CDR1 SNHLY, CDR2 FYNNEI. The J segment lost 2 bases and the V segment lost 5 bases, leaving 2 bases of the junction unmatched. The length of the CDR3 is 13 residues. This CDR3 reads CASSRQGQETQYC. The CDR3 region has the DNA TGTGCCAGCAGTCGACAGGGACAAGAGACCCAGTACTGC.

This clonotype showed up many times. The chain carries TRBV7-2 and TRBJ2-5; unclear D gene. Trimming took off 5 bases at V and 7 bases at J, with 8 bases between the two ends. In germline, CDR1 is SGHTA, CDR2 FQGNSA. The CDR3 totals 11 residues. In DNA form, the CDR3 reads TGTGCCAGCAGCCAGAGAGTGACCCAGTACTTC. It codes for CASSQRVTQYF.

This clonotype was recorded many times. CDR3 bases: TGTGCCAGCAGTTTGAGTAGCAATCAGCCCCAGCATTTT. It specifies CASSLSSNQPQHF. The gene calls are TRBV5-5 and TRBJ1-5; D not resolved. The V and J ends lost 5 bases and 0 bases respectively, with 6 bases between them. The germline gives CDR1 SGHKS, CDR2 YYEKEE (reference sequence). The CDR3 runs to 13 residues. The whole variable domain, filled in from reference TRBV5-5 and TRBJ1-5, reads DAGVTQSPTHLIKTRGQQVTLRCSPISGHKSVSWYQQVLGQGPQFIFQYYEKEERGRGNFPDRFSARQFPNYSSELNVNALLLGDSALYLCASSLSSNQPQHFGDGTRLSIL.

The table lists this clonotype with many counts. The DNA of the CDR3 is TGTGCCAGCAGTCGGGGGTCTGGGGCCAACGTCCTGACTTTC. Translation: CASSRGSGANVLTF. The gene calls are TRBV7-2 and TRBJ2-6; D perhaps matches TRBD2 (6 bases). V lost 6 bases and J lost 1, with 7 bases in between. The germline gives CDR1 SGHTA, CDR2 FQGNSA. The CDR3 has 14 amino acids.

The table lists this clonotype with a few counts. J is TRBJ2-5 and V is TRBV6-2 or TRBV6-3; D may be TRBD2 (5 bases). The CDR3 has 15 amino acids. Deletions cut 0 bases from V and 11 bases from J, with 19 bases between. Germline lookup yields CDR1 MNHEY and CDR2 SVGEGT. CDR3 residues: CASSYSRLAEVEQYF. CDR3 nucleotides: TGTGCCAGCAGTTACTCGAGGCTAGCTGAAGTTGAGCAGTACTTC.

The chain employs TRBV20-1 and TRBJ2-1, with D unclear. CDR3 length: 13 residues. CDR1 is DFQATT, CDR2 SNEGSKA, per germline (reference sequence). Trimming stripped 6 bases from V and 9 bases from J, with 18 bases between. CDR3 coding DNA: TGCAGTGCCCCCGGTCCCTACAATGGTGAGCAGTTCTTC. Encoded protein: CSAPGPYNGEQFF.

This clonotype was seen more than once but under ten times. CDR3 residues: CASSPNRIGEQFF. The DNA of the CDR3 is TGTGCCAGCAGTCCGAACAGGATTGGGGAGCAGTTCTTC. The V gene is TRBV14, the J gene TRBJ2-1, with TRBD1 as a possible D gene (5 bases). The CDR3 totals 13 residues. V dropped 6 bases and J dropped 10 bases, with 16 bases sitting between them. Germline CDR1 is SGHDN and CDR2 is FVKESK.

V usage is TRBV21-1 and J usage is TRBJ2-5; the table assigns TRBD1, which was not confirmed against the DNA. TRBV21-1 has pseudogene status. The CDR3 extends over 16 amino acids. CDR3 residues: CASTGQGCPPKETQYF. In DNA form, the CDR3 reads TGTGCCAGCACCGGACAGGGATGCCCCCCTAAAGAGACCCAGTACTTC.

CDR3 residues: CSARGTNRCEQYF. In DNA, the CDR3 is TGCAGTGCTAGAGGTACAAACCGCTGCGAGCAGTACTTC. This chain joins TRBV20-1 and TRBJ2-5; D remains unclear. The closer fit of TRBJ2-7 to the DNA end suggests the J call may be wrong. Looked up from germline, CDR1 is DFQATT and CDR2 is SNEGSKA (reference sequence). This CDR3 is 13 amino acids long.

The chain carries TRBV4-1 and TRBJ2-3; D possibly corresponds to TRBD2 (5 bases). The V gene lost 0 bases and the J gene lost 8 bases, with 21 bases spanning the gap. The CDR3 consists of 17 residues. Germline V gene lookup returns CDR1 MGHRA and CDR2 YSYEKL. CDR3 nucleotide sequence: TGCGCCAGCAGCCAAGACCATCTAGCCCGCGGTAGAGTTACGCAGTATTTT. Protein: CASSQDHLARGRVTQYF.

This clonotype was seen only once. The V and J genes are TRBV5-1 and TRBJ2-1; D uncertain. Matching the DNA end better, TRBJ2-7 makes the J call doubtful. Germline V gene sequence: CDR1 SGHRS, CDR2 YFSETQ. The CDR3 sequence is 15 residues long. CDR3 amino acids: CASSLQLTPLGEQYF. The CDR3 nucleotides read TGCGCCAGCAGCTTGCAGTTGACACCACTGGGGGAGCAGTACTTC.

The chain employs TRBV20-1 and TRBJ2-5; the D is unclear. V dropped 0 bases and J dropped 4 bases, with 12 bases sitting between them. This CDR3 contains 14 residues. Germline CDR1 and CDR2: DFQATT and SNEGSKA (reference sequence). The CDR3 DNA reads TGCAGTGCTAGAGAGGGTGGCTGGGGAGAGACCCAGTACTTC. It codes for CSAREGGWGETQYF.

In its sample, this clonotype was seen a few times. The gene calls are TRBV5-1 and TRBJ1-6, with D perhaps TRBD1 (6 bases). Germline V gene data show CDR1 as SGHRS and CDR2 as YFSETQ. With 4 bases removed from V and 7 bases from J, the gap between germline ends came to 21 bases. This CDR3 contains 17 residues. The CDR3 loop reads CASSLLEGGQQNSPLHF. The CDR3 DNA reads TGCGCCAGCAGCCTCCTGGAGGGGGGTCAACAGAATTCACCCCTCCACTTT.